A single sample is the source of the 21 T cell receptor beta chains below, sequenced in a study of OX40 agonist ivuxolimab in advanced cancers. Measured with immunoSEQ multiplex PCR; TCRdb has only the in-frame clones, and not every one. The sample includes tens of thousands of clones, approximately 85% of them seen just once. The sequenced sample was CD4+ or CD8+ T cells sorted from blood, obtained in a trial of the OX40 agonist ivuxolimab. These TCRs come from an adult with an advanced solid tumor such as melanoma, head and neck, liver or kidney cancer.

The J gene is TRBJ2-7, the V gene TRBV30; D is undetermined. Germline V gene sequence: CDR1 GTSNPN, CDR2 SVGIG (reference sequence). This CDR3 has 12 amino acids. V was cut by 1 base and J by 6 bases, with 10 bases left in between. In DNA form, the CDR3 reads TGTGCCTGGAGTGCAAGGCTCGGCGAGCAGTACTTC. Protein product: CAWSARLGEQYF.

The chain links TRBV5-1 to TRBJ2-3; unclear D gene. The CDR3 is made up of 14 amino acids. CDR1 and CDR2 (germline): SGHRS, YFSETQ. Trimming left V 4 bases short and J 5 bases short, with 14 bases between. The CDR3 DNA follows: TGCGCCAGCAGCAAGGACCGCCTTAAAGATACGCAGTATTTT. Amino acid sequence: CASSKDRLKDTQYF.

The CDR3 bases are TGTGCCAGCAGCGTCGGTGTGGGGGGCGACGGCTACACCTTC. Amino acid sequence: CASSVGVGGDGYTF. This sequence joins TRBV5-4 and TRBJ1-2, with a possible D match to TRBD1 (6 bases). Trimming left V 4 bases short and J 8 bases short, with 18 bases between. The germline CDR1 and CDR2 sequences are SGHNT and YYREEE (reference sequence). CDR3 length: 14 residues. The complete variable domain, with remaining parts taken from reference TRBV5-4 and TRBJ1-2, reads ETGVTQSPTHLIKTRGQQVTLRCSSQSGHNTVSWYQQALGQGPQFIFQYYREEENGRGNFPPRFSGLQFPNYSSELNVNALELDDSALYLCASSVGVGGDGYTFGSGTRLTVV.

CDR3 sequence: CATGTGKIQETQYF. Here the CDR3 DNA reads TGTGCCACCGGGACAGGGAAGATCCAAGAGACCCAGTACTTC. The rearrangement joins TRBV10-3 to TRBJ2-5, with TRBD1 identical over 9 bases. Per the germline V gene, CDR1 is ENHRY and CDR2 is SYGVKD. With V trimmed by 10 bases and J by 1 base, 7 bases remained unmatched. The CDR3 totals 14 residues.

The rearrangement uses TRBV4-1 and TRBJ2-1; weak D call: TRBD2 (6 bases). CDR3 size: 13 residues. Germline V gene sequence: CDR1 MGHRA, CDR2 YSYEKL. V was pared by 2 bases and J by 10 bases, with 12 bases between. In DNA form, the CDR3 reads TGCGCCAGCAGCCAACCCCTGCGGGGCGAGCAGTTCTTC. This gives the protein CASSQPLRGEQFF.

V gene TRBV11-2 combines with J gene TRBJ1-1, with D unresolved. Trimming took 5 bases from V and 3 from J, leaving 13 bases between them. The CDR3 loop spans 14 amino acids. Germline lookup yields CDR1 SGHAT and CDR2 FQNNGV. This CDR3 reads CASSETRTYTEAFF. In nucleotides, the CDR3 is TGTGCCAGCAGCGAAACACGTACTTACACTGAAGCTTTCTTT. Full variable domain (rest looked up from reference TRBV11-2 and TRBJ1-1): EAGVAQSPRYKIIEKRQSVAFWCNPISGHATLYWYQQILGQGPKLLIQFQNNGVVDDSQLPKDRFSAERLKGVDSTLKIQPAKLEDSAVYLCASSETRTYTEAFFGQGTRLTVV.

This clone was counted a few times. The V call is TRBV2, the J call TRBJ1-2; weak D call: TRBD1 (6 bases). Germline values: CDR1 SNHLY, CDR2 FYNNEI. There are 14 residues in the CDR3. V gave up 4 bases and J gave up 4 bases, with 13 bases separating them. The CDR3 sequence is CASSAWGQSYGYTF. The DNA of the CDR3 is TGTGCCAGCAGTGCCTGGGGGCAGAGCTATGGCTACACCTTC.

This clone was recorded a few times. The chain links TRBV4-1 to TRBJ2-7, with a tentative D call TRBD1 (5 bases). Trimming removed 8 bases at V and 4 bases at J, with 18 bases between. Germline-derived CDR1 and CDR2 are MGHRA and YSYEKL. The CDR3 sequence is 14 residues long. The DNA for the CDR3 is TGCGCCAGCGCCGTCCTTCCCCAGGGTTACGAGCAGTACTTC. Protein product: CASAVLPQGYEQYF.

This rearrangement joins TRBV6-6 to TRBJ1-2, with no clear D. Trimming stripped 2 bases from V and 7 bases from J, with 8 bases between. This CDR3 is 12 amino acids long. Germline CDR1 and CDR2: MNHNY and SVGAGI (reference sequence). The CDR3 sequence is CASSYPHAGYTF. The CDR3, as DNA: TGTGCCAGCAGTTACCCCCACGCTGGCTACACCTTC.

V usage is TRBV30 and J usage is TRBJ1-2, with D perhaps matching TRBD1 (5 bases). Trimming pared 2 bases from V and 2 bases from J, leaving 18 bases between. The germline V gene has CDR1 GTSNPN and CDR2 SVGIG (reference sequence). CDR3 length equals 16 residues. The CDR3: CAWSPQRGRSNYGYTF. The DNA of the CDR3 is TGTGCCTGGAGTCCCCAAAGGGGCCGCTCAAACTATGGCTACACCTTC.

J is TRBJ1-6 and V is TRBV5-1; 9 bases align to TRBD1. V dropped 6 bases and J dropped 9; count of bases not matched to a gene: 7. CDR1 is SGHRS and CDR2 is YFSETQ in the germline V gene. The CDR3 runs to 14 residues. Here the CDR3 reads CASTSGDRVSPLHF. The CDR3 DNA is TGCGCCAGCACTTCTGGGGACAGGGTTTCACCCCTCCACTTT.

As DNA, the CDR3 is TGTGCCAGCAGCCAAAGGGCGCAGTTGCCCGGGGAGCTGTTTTTT. Its translation is CASSQRAQLPGELFF. The chain combines TRBV11-1 with TRBJ2-2; no clear D. The CDR3 has 15 amino acids. The ends were cut back, 5 bases at V and 6 bases at J, with 16 bases in the middle. From germline, CDR1 is SGHAT and CDR2 FQDESV (reference sequence).

This clone was seen only once. The chain links TRBV19 to TRBJ1-1; D possibly corresponds to TRBD1 (6 bases). The germline gives CDR1 LNHDA, CDR2 SQIVND (reference sequence). This CDR3 is 13 amino acids long. V lost 3 bases to trimming and J lost 3 bases, with 8 bases between them. CDR3 residues: CASSIQGYTEAFF. The CDR3 region has the DNA TGTGCCAGTAGTATTCAGGGGTACACTGAAGCTTTCTTT.

The chain joins TRBV10-3 to TRBJ2-3; 7 bases are shared with TRBD2. CDR3 length: 16 residues. Germline CDR1 is ENHRY and CDR2 is SYGVKD. V gave up 4 bases and J gave up 5 bases; unmatched junction bases: 12. CDR3 region: CAISGATAGVLDTQYF. In DNA, the CDR3 is TGTGCCATCAGTGGGGCGACGGCGGGAGTTTTAGATACGCAGTATTTT.

The chain carries TRBV28 and TRBJ2-1; TRBD1 matches 9 bases. V lost 7 bases and J lost 10; bases outside the gene matches: 14. Germline V gives CDR1 MDHEN, CDR2 SYDVKM. The CDR3 consists of 15 residues. As DNA, the CDR3 is TGTGCCAGCATCCAACAGGGACAGGGAAGAAACGAGCAGTTCTTC. This sequence encodes CASIQQGQGRNEQFF. Based on the CDR3 plus reference TRBV28 and TRBJ2-1, the full variable domain is DVKVTQSSRYLVKRTGEKVFLECVQDMDHENMFWYRQDPGLGLRLIYFSYDVKMKEKGDIPEGYSVSREKKERFSLILESASTNQTSMYLCASIQQGQGRNEQFFGPGTRLTVL.

This clone was counted a single time. The rearrangement links TRBV18 to TRBJ2-7; perhaps TRBD2 as D (6 bases). The CDR3 sequence is 14 residues long. Trimming cost V 5 bases and J 0 bases, with 11 bases left between them. Per germline, CDR1 KGHSH and CDR2 LQKENI. The CDR3: CASSGSGDSYEQYF. The DNA for the CDR3 is TGTGCCAGCTCAGGTTCGGGGGACTCCTACGAGCAGTACTTC.

The chain employs TRBV18 and TRBJ2-7; 9 positions match TRBD2. Germline lookup yields CDR1 KGHSH and CDR2 LQKENI. The CDR3 totals 16 residues. J lost 1 base, V lost 5 bases, and 9 bases had no gene match. The CDR3 sequence is CASSSAPAGGSYEQYF. In nucleotides, the CDR3 is TGTGCCAGCTCATCCGCCCCAGCGGGAGGTTCCTACGAGCAGTACTTC.

V usage is TRBV19 and J usage is TRBJ1-1; D is unresolved. The V end was cut by 7 bases, the J end by 2 bases, with 20 bases between. The CDR3 runs to 16 residues. The V gene's germline CDR1 is LNHDA and CDR2 SQIVND (reference sequence). The CDR3 sequence: CASTDRTGGINTEAFF. CDR3 coding DNA: TGTGCCAGTACCGATAGGACGGGAGGAATTAACACTGAAGCTTTCTTT. The full variable domain, with the rest looked up from reference TRBV19 and TRBJ1-1, is DGGITQSPKYLFRKEGQNVTLSCEQNLNHDAMYWYRQDPGQGLRLIYYSQIVNDFQKGDIAEGYSVSREKKESFPLTVTSAQKNPTAFYLCASTDRTGGINTEAFFGQGTRLTVV.

The chain is built from TRBV29-1 and TRBJ2-1; 7 bases map to TRBD2. The germline V gene has CDR1 SQVTM and CDR2 ANQGSEA. Trimming took 1 base from V and 0 from J; bases not matched to a gene: 9. This CDR3 contains 17 residues. Here the CDR3 reads CSVEGGGWMDSYNEQFF. CDR3 DNA sequence: TGCAGCGTTGAAGGGGGGGGGTGGATGGACTCCTACAATGAGCAGTTCTTC.

The chain has TRBV18 and TRBJ1-5; a possible D gene is TRBD1 (6 bases). The CDR3 contains 13 residues. The germline CDR1 and CDR2 sequences are KGHSH and LQKENI. V lost 2 bases and J 5 bases, leaving 7 bases between the germline ends. CDR3 in amino acids: CASSPGGDQPQHF. Written as DNA, the CDR3 is TGTGCCAGCTCACCAGGGGGCGATCAGCCCCAGCATTTT.

V is TRBV19 and J is TRBJ1-1, with 9 bases lining up with TRBD1. The ends lost 3 bases at V and 6 bases at J; junction bases unmatched: 14. Germline loops: CDR1 LNHDA, CDR2 SQIVND (reference sequence). The CDR3 is made up of 17 amino acids. In DNA form, the CDR3 reads TGTGCCAGTAGTATTCGTCCCGGGACAGGGCCCTCCGCTGAAGCTTTCTTT. Amino acid sequence: CASSIRPGTGPSAEAFF.